The table lists the clone carrying this T cell receptor beta chain with a count of one. The record originates from a study of blood T cell repertoires in COVID-19. Study information: Material from acute and convalescent COVID-19 was sourced from the United States, Italy and Spain. Nucleic acid was either cDNA or gDNA, and it came from T cells, B-cell-depleted T cells, or PBMCs.

In the authors' workflow: Using reference gene primer amplification, nucleated cell counts were estimated. Using immunoSEQ multiplex PCR, the repertoire was profiled, and TCRdb retains in-frame clones only, with some absent. The V and J calls and the clone size are those of that table, but D and trimming were determined from the DNA. Here the sample spans under 300,000 clones, about 88% being singletons. This receptor was taken from a man younger than 35 with active or convalescent COVID-19. Sequencing input: peripheral blood.

Here the CDR3 reads CASSRLRTGGLETQYF. CDR3 DNA sequence: TGTGCCAGCTCTCGCCTCCGGACAGGGGGTCTTGAGACCCAGTACTTC. The chain joins TRBV18 to TRBJ2-5, with 10 bases identical to TRBD1. Per the germline V gene, CDR1 is KGHSH and CDR2 is LQKENI. V trimming: 6 bases; J trimming: 5 bases; junction bases outside the gene matches: 12. The CDR3 contains 16 residues.